The 21 T cell receptor beta chains in this list originate from one sample, sequenced in a study of blood T cell repertoires in COVID-19. TCRdb's copy holds only in-frame clones and misses some; the assay was immunoSEQ multiplex PCR. The sample carries 210,000 or so clones, approximately 90% recorded once. The source material was PBMCs or T cells enriched from blood (not recorded which). Source of these receptors: a man aged 25-40 years who had recovered from COVID-19.

This clone was counted a single time. CDR3 residues: CATSEGSTNEKLFF. The CDR3 nucleotides read TGTGCCACCAGCGAGGGTTCCACTAATGAAAAACTGTTTTTT. The V call is TRBV15, the J call TRBJ1-4; no definite D call. The length of the CDR3 is 14 residues. Between the trimmed V and J ends, which lost 5 bases and 2 bases, there was a span of 9 bases. From germline, CDR1 is LNHNV and CDR2 YYDKDF (reference sequence).

Remarks on this clone: Other DNA sequences in the same sample also yield this CDR3. V is TRBV28 and J is TRBJ2-7; D gene unclear. The germline gives CDR1 MDHEN, CDR2 SYDVKM. Between the trimmed V and J ends, which lost 2 bases and 7 bases, there was a span of 6 bases. This CDR3 has 11 amino acids. As DNA, the CDR3 is TGTGCCAGCAGTTTAGCTCGGGAGCAGTACTTC. Amino acids: CASSLAREQYF.

The V gene is TRBV14, the J gene TRBJ2-2; 8 bases agree with TRBD2. J gave up 2 bases and V 4 bases, and 3 bases lay outside the gene matches. The CDR3 has 15 amino acids. The germline V gene encodes CDR1 SGHDN and CDR2 FVKESK. This CDR3 is CASSRGGPNTGELFF. The CDR3 DNA is TGTGCCAGCAGCCGCGGGGGGCCCAACACCGGGGAGCTGTTTTTT.

To note about this clone: Distinct nucleotide sequences in the sample also encode this CDR3. The chain combines TRBV29-1 with TRBJ1-2; a weak D match, TRBD1 (5 bases). Germline-derived CDR1 and CDR2 are SQVTM and ANQGSEA. This CDR3 has 10 amino acids. The V end lost 5 bases, the J end lost 6 bases, and 7 bases lay between the germline ends. The CDR3 DNA reads as TGCAGCGTTTTACAGGATGGCTACACCTTC. This encodes CSVLQDGYTF.

This chain links TRBV7-9 with TRBJ2-3; 7 bases fit TRBD1. The CDR3 sequence is 16 residues long. J gave up 2 bases and V 2 bases, and 7 bases lay outside the gene matches. Germline lookup yields CDR1 SEHNR and CDR2 FQNEAQ (reference sequence). The CDR3 spells CASSLSRGLYTDTQYF. The CDR3 bases are TGTGCCAGCAGCTTATCTAGGGGGCTATACACAGATACGCAGTATTTT.

The J gene is TRBJ2-1, the V gene TRBV30; D might be TRBD2 (7 bases). Trimming cost V 1 base and J 5 bases, with 15 bases left between them. Germline V gives CDR1 GTSNPN, CDR2 SVGIG (reference sequence). The CDR3 loop spans 15 amino acids. CDR3 region: CAWSGGGLGNNEQFF. In nucleotides, the CDR3 is TGTGCCTGGAGTGGGGGGGGGCTTGGGAACAATGAGCAGTTCTTC.

The chain uses TRBV12-3 or TRBV12-4 and TRBJ1-2, with 10 positions matching TRBD1. This CDR3 has 13 amino acids. Trimming removed 6 bases from V and 6 bases from J; junction bases left unmatched: 4. CDR3 nucleotides: TGTGCCAGCAGGTCGACAGGGGGCCATGGCTACACCTTC. Protein product: CASRSTGGHGYTF.

The chain is built from TRBV2 and TRBJ1-2, with 8 bases lining up with TRBD1. V dropped 10 bases and J dropped 4; count of bases not matched to a gene: 14. Germline lookup yields CDR1 SNHLY and CDR2 FYNNEI. This CDR3 has 15 amino acids. CDR3 sequence (DNA): TGTGCCATAGAGAATTCCGGACAGGGCACCTATGGCTACACCTTC. Its translation: CAIENSGQGTYGYTF.

The chain couples TRBV18 to TRBJ2-7, with 9 bases matching TRBD1. Germline assignment: CDR1 KGHSH and CDR2 LQKENI. V lost 5 bases, J lost 3 bases, and 8 bases stayed unmatched. The CDR3 loop spans 15 amino acids. This CDR3 reads CASSSPDRGDYEQYF. CDR3 bases: TGTGCCAGCTCATCGCCGGACAGGGGAGACTACGAGCAGTACTTC.

The rearrangement uses TRBV9 and TRBJ2-6; 7 bases agree with TRBD1. Trimming cost V 0 bases and J 13 bases; bases outside gene matches: 7. The CDR3 spans 14 residues. CDR1 and CDR2 (germline): SGDLS, YYNGEE. The CDR3 DNA reads as TGTGCCAGCAGCGTAGGTGGGACAGCTCTTGTCCTGACTTTC. Translating it yields CASSVGGTALVLTF.

This clone came up once. The chain joins TRBV28 to TRBJ1-5, with D maybe TRBD1 (6 bases). The CDR3 runs to 15 residues. Germline CDR1 is MDHEN and CDR2 is SYDVKM. V lost 5 bases and J 0 bases, leaving 11 bases between the germline ends. The CDR3 protein is CASSRQVNSNQPQHF. Written as DNA, the CDR3 is TGTGCCAGCAGTCGACAGGTCAATAGCAATCAGCCCCAGCATTTT.

V gene TRBV28 combines with J gene TRBJ2-5, with TRBD2 matching over 8 bases. Germline CDR1 MDHEN, CDR2 SYDVKM. The CDR3 length is 13 residues. The trim removed 6 bases at V and 5 bases at J, leaving 5 bases unmatched. As DNA, the CDR3 is TGTGCCAGCAGCGGGGGGGCCCCTGAGACCCAGTACTTC. Amino acid sequence: CASSGGAPETQYF. Combining the CDR3 with reference TRBV28 and TRBJ2-5 gives the whole variable domain DVKVTQSSRYLVKRTGEKVFLECVQDMDHENMFWYRQDPGLGLRLIYFSYDVKMKEKGDIPEGYSVSREKKERFSLILESASTNQTSMYLCASSGGAPETQYFGPGTRLLVL.

The chain links TRBV7-2 to TRBJ1-5, with 8 bases fitting TRBD1. CDR3 length: 16 residues. Per the germline V gene, CDR1 is SGHTA and CDR2 is FQGNSA. Losses at the gene ends were 1 base for V and 5 bases for J; bases not matched to a gene: 7. For the CDR3, the DNA is TGTGCCAGCAGCTTAGGCAGGGGGCGCCCAGATCAGCCCCAGCATTTT. Its protein product is CASSLGRGRPDQPQHF.

The V and J genes are TRBV9 and TRBJ2-2; 8 bases fit TRBD1. The CDR3 loop spans 16 amino acids. Germline lookup yields CDR1 SGDLS and CDR2 YYNGEE. V was clipped by 4 bases and J by 8 bases; unmatched bases: 13. DNA of the CDR3: TGTGCCAGCAGCACTCCTCCAGGGGGCCTCCCAGGGGAGCTGTTTTTT. Translating gives CASSTPPGGLPGELFF.

The CDR3 loop is CATSDHHATGTGTSGELFF. CDR3 DNA sequence: TGTGCCACCAGTGATCACCACGCTACCGGGACAGGGACTTCGGGGGAGCTGTTTTTT. The chain has TRBV24-1 and TRBJ2-2; TRBD1 aligns across 9 bases. CDR3 length: 19 amino acids. Losses at the gene ends were 3 bases for V and 8 bases for J; bases not matched to a gene: 18. The germline V gene has CDR1 KGHDR and CDR2 SFDVKD.

This sequence joins TRBV18 and TRBJ2-7, with 8 bases matching TRBD1. Germline CDR1 is KGHSH and CDR2 is LQKENI. Germline trimming cut 2 bases from V and 1 base from J; bases unmatched to any gene: 7. CDR3 length: 16 amino acids. The chain's CDR3 is CASSPVAQGGSYEQYF. DNA of the CDR3: TGTGCCAGCTCACCAGTAGCACAGGGGGGATCCTACGAGCAGTACTTC.

This sequence joins TRBV7-6 and TRBJ2-2; 10 nucleotides line up with TRBD2. Germline loops: CDR1 SGHVS, CDR2 FNYEAQ. The CDR3 is 17 amino acids. The J segment lost 6 bases and the V segment lost 2 bases, leaving 9 bases of the junction unmatched. Here the CDR3 DNA reads TGTGCCAGCAGCTTAAAACCGGGACTAGCGTTAGCCGGGGAGCTGTTTTTT. This translates into CASSLKPGLALAGELFF.

The chain links TRBV9 to TRBJ2-1; D is perhaps TRBD2 (6 bases). CDR3 length equals 15 residues. V lost 3 bases and J lost 0, with 10 bases in between. Germline assignment: CDR1 SGDLS and CDR2 YYNGEE. The CDR3 spells CASSEMGGSYNEQFF. DNA of the CDR3: TGTGCCAGCAGCGAGATGGGGGGCTCCTACAATGAGCAGTTCTTC.

This chain uses TRBV18 with TRBJ1-1, with D possibly matching TRBD1 (5 bases). The CDR3 consists of 15 residues. V dropped 6 bases and J dropped 3 bases, with 17 bases sitting between them. Germline V gene data show CDR1 as KGHSH and CDR2 as LQKENI. The DNA of the CDR3 is TGTGCCAGCTCCCCGGTGCGGGGCGGGGACACTGAAGCTTTCTTT. It is translated as CASSPVRGGDTEAFF.

This chain joins TRBV5-4 and TRBJ1-1, with 7 nucleotides matching TRBD1. The CDR3 loop spans 15 amino acids. J gave up 0 bases and V 4 bases, and 6 bases lay outside the gene matches. Germline CDR1 reads SGHNT; CDR2 reads YYREEE (reference sequence). CDR3 residues: CASSTPGQLNTEAFF. Here the CDR3 DNA reads TGTGCCAGCAGCACACCGGGACAGTTGAACACTGAAGCTTTCTTT.

This sequence joins TRBV7-8 and TRBJ1-5; possible D gene TRBD1, 5 bases. Germline values: CDR1 SGHVS, CDR2 FQNEAQ. The CDR3 consists of 16 residues. Deletions cut 2 bases from V and 1 base from J, with 12 bases between. CDR3 sequence reads: CASSLTGAGSNQPQHF. The DNA for the CDR3 is TGTGCCAGCAGCTTAACTGGGGCAGGAAGCAATCAGCCCCAGCATTTT.